The rows below give T cell receptor beta chains drawn from one sample of a study of blood T cells in healthy people across ages. TCRdb reprocessed the 5' RACE reads with MiXCR, giving one entry per CDR3 protein. The sample has around 1.5 million distinct CDR3 sequences, about 31% seen once. The sample taken for sequencing was blood. The receptors stem from a woman aged 25 to 39 in good health. Each CDR3 is given with its conserved first and last residue. A D gene is named only where the DNA matches it firmly. Clone size is not always given. Where it is, it says once, few, many or a class for expanded clones.

V,size,J,D,DNA,CDR3
TRBV25-1,few,TRBJ2-1,TRBD2,TGTGCCAGCGGGAGCGGGGGACCTTACAATGAGCAGTTCTTC,CASGSGGPYNEQFF
TRBV12-3/TRBV12-4,-,TRBJ2-1,TRBD1,TGTGCCAGCAGTCCGCCGGGACAGGGACGTCATGAGCAGTTCTTC,CASSPPGQGRHEQFF
TRBV12-5,-,TRBJ2-5,-,TGTGCTAGTGGTTTGAGGGAATTAGGGGCCCAGTACTTC,CASGLRELGAQYF
TRBV18,-,TRBJ1-2,-,TGTGCCAGCTCCCGAAGTCCCTTAGGGGATGGCTACACCTTC,CASSRSPLGDGYTF
TRBV5-6,once,TRBJ2-1,-,TGTGCCAGCAGCGAACCCGGGACAAGCTACAATGAGCAGTTCTTC,CASSEPGTSYNEQFF
TRBV4-1,-,TRBJ2-3,TRBD2,TGCGCCGGCAGCCCACCCCTAGCGGAACTAGGCGGTACGCAGTATTTT,CAGSPPLAELGGTQYF
TRBV30,few,TRBJ2-7,-,TGTGCCTGCAAACAAAAGGGGGGCGAGCAGTACTTC,CACKQKGGEQYF
TRBV27,few,TRBJ2-3,TRBD2,TGTGCCAGCAGTTTCGATGCTAGCGGCGCATTGGATGCGCAGTATTTT,CASSFDASGALDAQYF
TRBV3-1,-,TRBJ2-7,-,TGTGCCAGCAGCCAAGATGGGCAGGCCAGGCACTACGAGCAGTACTTC,CASSQDGQARHYEQYF
TRBV29-1,-,TRBJ2-7,-,TGCAGCGCCTTACGCTGGGACGAGCAGTACTTC,CSALRWDEQYF
TRBV5-1,-,TRBJ2-5,TRBD2,TGCGCCAGCGATCGGGGGGACGCAAACCACAATGAGCAGTACTTC,CASDRGDANHNEQYF
TRBV9,few,TRBJ2-7,-,TGTGCCAGCAGCGTAGACATAAGGGGCTCCTACGAGCAGTACTTC,CASSVDIRGSYEQYF
TRBV5-1,few,TRBJ2-1,TRBD2,TGCGCCAGCAGCCCGGGCGTAGCGGGATTGTTCGATGAGCAGTTCTTC,CASSPGVAGLFDEQFF